Listed below are T cell receptor beta chains from one sample, sequenced in a study of cytomegalovirus exposure and HLA in healthy donors. TCRdb's table, derived via immunoSEQ multiplex PCR, lists solely in-frame clones and lacks some. The table shows 150,000 or so clones, with just under 75% occurring only once. The specimen was PBMCs. These receptors all come from a young woman in good health and CMV-seronegative. Each CDR3 is given with its conserved first and last residue. The D gene is left open where the match is weak. Clone size appears in some rows only: once, few, many, or a class for an expanded clone.

v_gene	j_gene	abundance	d_gene	CDR3aa	CDR3nt
TRBV2	TRBJ1-2	few	NA	CASSGVLNYGYTF	TGTGCCAGCAGCGGGGTCCTTAACTATGGCTACACCTTC
TRBV10-2	TRBJ1-2	few	NA	CASMDGRRNSYGYTF	TGCGCCAGCATGGATGGACGGAGGAATTCGTATGGCTACACCTTC
TRBV28	TRBJ1-5	few	NA	CASSPPRKGNQPQHF	TGTGCCAGCAGTCCCCCGAGGAAGGGCAATCAGCCCCAGCATTTT
TRBV19	TRBJ2-1	NA	TRBD2	CASSPLAGGGNEQFF	TGTGCCAGTAGTCCACTAGCGGGAGGGGGAAATGAGCAGTTCTTC
TRBV23-1	TRBJ2-5	NA	TRBD2	CASSQSAGDTETQYF	TGCGCCAGCAGTCAATCCGCGGGAGATACCGAGACCCAGTACTTC
TRBV7-9	TRBJ2-5	NA	NA	CASSPEGAGRETQYF	TGTGCCAGCAGCCCTGAAGGGGCAGGGCGTGAGACCCAGTACTTC
TRBV4-2	TRBJ2-5	once	NA	CASSQGYRGGQETQYF	TGTGCCAGCAGCCAGGGATACAGGGGGGGCCAAGAGACCCAGTACTTC
TRBV7-6	TRBJ2-7	NA	NA	CASSHMPGQTTYEQYF	TGTGCCAGCAGTCATATGCCCGGACAGACGACCTACGAGCAGTACTTC
TRBV7-8	TRBJ2-7	once	NA	CASSKTGTSYEQYF	TGTGCCAGCAGCAAAACCGGGACAAGCTACGAGCAGTACTTC
TRBV4-3	TRBJ2-2	NA	TRBD1	CASSPGAGQGIGTGELFF	TGCGCCAGCAGTCCAGGGGCGGGACAGGGTATTGGCACCGGGGAGCTGTTTTTT
TRBV28	TRBJ1-2	NA	NA	CATSTGYYGYTF	TGTGCCACCTCAACAGGGTACTATGGCTACACCTTC
TRBV5-1	TRBJ2-2	NA	TRBD2	CASSLELAGATGELFF	TGCGCCAGCAGCTTGGAACTAGCGGGAGCCACCGGGGAGCTGTTTTTT
TRBV11-3	TRBJ2-2	NA	TRBD2	CASQRGANTGELFF	TGTGCCAGCCAGCGGGGGGCGAACACCGGGGAGCTGTTTTTT
TRBV7-9	TRBJ2-3	NA	NA	CASSPGPREGFTQYF	TGTGCCAGCAGCCCAGGGCCGAGAGAAGGGTTTACGCAGTATTTT
TRBV7-9	TRBJ2-3	NA	NA	CASSLVSGGDTQYF	TGTGCCAGCAGCTTAGTTAGTGGAGGTGATACGCAGTATTTT
TRBV11-2	TRBJ1-2	NA	NA	CASSLVGTGSTGYTF	TGTGCCAGCAGCTTAGTGGGTACAGGGTCTACTGGCTACACCTTC
TRBV11-3	TRBJ2-7	once	NA	CASSGPGFSEQYF	TGTGCCAGCAGCGGCCCAGGGTTTTCCGAGCAGTACTTC
TRBV7-8	TRBJ1-2	few	TRBD1	CASSQTGTDYGYTF	TGTGCCAGCAGCCAGACCGGGACAGACTATGGCTACACCTTC
TRBV9	TRBJ1-5	NA	TRBD1	CASSAGGDREQPQHF	TGTGCCAGCAGCGCCGGCGGGGACAGAGAACAGCCCCAGCATTTT
TRBV10-3	TRBJ1-4	NA	NA	CAIQGRENEKLFF	TGTGCCATACAAGGGCGGGAGAATGAAAAACTGTTTTTT
TRBV7-9	TRBJ2-1	NA	NA	CASSLVEWSEQFF	TGTGCCAGCAGCTTAGTAGAGTGGAGTGAGCAGTTCTTC
TRBV5-5	TRBJ1-2	NA	NA	CASSLRGARYGYTF	TGTGCCAGCAGCTTGCGGGGGGCCAGGTATGGCTACACCTTC
TRBV29-1	TRBJ2-1	once	TRBD1	CSVRGGTYNEQFF	TGCAGCGTCCGAGGGGGCACCTACAATGAGCAGTTCTTC
TRBV9	TRBJ2-2	NA	NA	CASSVEGTAGELFF	TGTGCCAGCAGCGTAGAAGGAACAGCCGGGGAGCTGTTTTTT
TRBV19	TRBJ1-3	NA	TRBD1	CATRTGEDTIYF	TGTGCCACCCGGACAGGGGAGGACACCATATATTTT
TRBV25-1	TRBJ2-3	NA	TRBD2	CASSPGTSGISDTQYF	TGTGCCAGCAGTCCCGGGACTAGCGGGATATCAGATACGCAGTATTTT
TRBV10-2	TRBJ1-1	NA	NA	CASRTISSTGLDTEAFF	TGCGCCAGCAGGACCATTTCCTCTACAGGGTTGGACACTGAAGCTTTCTTT
TRBV27	TRBJ2-6	few	TRBD2	CASSPRPKGLAGGLGANVLTF	TGTGCCAGCAGTCCCAGGCCGAAGGGACTAGCGGGAGGGCTCGGGGCCAACGTCCTGACTTTC
TRBV4-2	TRBJ2-7	NA	TRBD2	CASSQDGAGVPYEQYF	TGTGCCAGCAGCCAAGACGGGGCGGGGGTTCCCTACGAGCAGTACTTC
TRBV2	TRBJ1-2	NA	TRBD1	CASSLQGAKGYGYTF	TGTGCCAGCAGCCTACAGGGGGCTAAGGGCTATGGCTACACCTTC
TRBV7-2	TRBJ2-1	NA	NA	CASSLYSSYNEQFF	TGTGCCAGCAGCTTGTACAGCTCCTACAATGAGCAGTTCTTC
TRBV5-4	TRBJ2-7	NA	NA	CASSSRTDSYEQYF	TGTGCCAGCAGCTCAAGGACAGATTCCTACGAGCAGTACTTC
TRBV5-5	TRBJ1-2	NA	TRBD1	CASSFGTGGPSYGYTF	TGTGCCAGCAGCTTCGGGACAGGGGGCCCTAGCTATGGCTACACCTTC
TRBV6-6	TRBJ2-1	few	NA	CASSHEVHNEQFF	TGTGCCAGCAGTCACGAGGTCCACAATGAGCAGTTCTTC
TRBV29-1	TRBJ1-1	NA	NA	CSVGNRVSNTEAFF	TGCAGCGTTGGGAACAGGGTATCGAACACTGAAGCTTTCTTT
TRBV6-1	TRBJ1-3	NA	TRBD1	CASSDTGTGRTIAIYF	TGTGCCAGCAGTGACACCGGGACAGGGCGTACAATCGCCATATATTTT
TRBV5-4	TRBJ2-1	NA	TRBD2	CASSEGTSGKNNEQFF	TGTGCCAGCAGCGAAGGGACTAGCGGGAAGAACAATGAGCAGTTCTTC
TRBV7-9	TRBJ2-3	NA	NA	CASSVIEVTQYF	TGTGCCAGCAGCGTGATTGAGGTTACGCAGTATTTT
TRBV5-6	TRBJ1-6	NA	TRBD1	CASSPNLRDRSLDSPLHF	TGTGCCAGCAGCCCGAACCTCCGGGACAGGAGTCTTGATTCACCCCTCCACTTT
TRBV4-1	TRBJ2-7	NA	NA	CASSQDPAGFYEQYF	TGCGCCAGCAGCCAAGACCCTGCAGGATTTTACGAGCAGTACTTC
TRBV2	TRBJ2-5	NA	NA	CASSSSLGKTQYF	TGTGCCAGCAGCTCTAGCCTTGGCAAGACCCAGTACTTC
TRBV6-1	TRBJ1-3	NA	NA	CAGGYLPGNTIYF	TGTGCCGGGGGGTATCTTCCTGGAAACACCATATATTTT
TRBV28	TRBJ1-5	NA	TRBD1	CASSLPSSGGAAQHF	TGTGCCAGCAGTTTACCCTCTTCAGGGGGCGCAGCCCAGCATTTT
TRBV7-6	TRBJ2-5	NA	TRBD2	CASSFWRGLAGPETQYF	TGTGCCAGCAGCTTCTGGAGGGGACTAGCGGGGCCAGAGACCCAGTACTTC
TRBV6-1	TRBJ2-3	NA	TRBD2	CASSEWTSGGGTDTQYF	TGTGCCAGCAGTGAGTGGACTAGCGGGGGGGGGACAGATACGCAGTATTTT
TRBV5-1	TRBJ2-1	NA	TRBD2	CASSRLRTSGSNEQFF	TGCGCCAGCAGCCGGCTAAGGACTAGCGGGAGTAATGAGCAGTTCTTC
TRBV7-8	TRBJ1-2	NA	NA	CASSLAGAYGYTF	TGTGCCAGCAGCTTGGCAGGGGCTTATGGCTACACCTTC
TRBV27	TRBJ2-1	NA	NA	CASSWAGLSEQFF	TGTGCCAGCAGCTGGGCAGGGCTAAGTGAGCAGTTCTTC
TRBV9	TRBJ1-1	NA	NA	CASSVARKPEEEMNTEAFF	TGTGCCAGCAGCGTAGCTCGGAAACCGGAGGAGGAAATGAACACTGAAGCTTTCTTT
TRBV5-4	TRBJ1-3	NA	TRBD1	CASSTGSGQLNLDTIYF	TGTGCCAGCAGCACCGGTTCGGGACAGCTAAACCTAGACACCATATATTTT
TRBV5-6	TRBJ1-4	NA	TRBD1	CASSRRTGGREKLFF	TGTGCCAGCAGCCGCAGGACAGGGGGTAGGGAAAAACTGTTTTTT
TRBV5-8	TRBJ2-3	NA	TRBD2	CASSLGLAASTDTQYF	TGTGCCAGCAGCTTGGGACTAGCGGCTAGCACAGATACGCAGTATTTT
TRBV7-3	TRBJ1-1	NA	NA	CASSLGPEGEAFF	TGTGCCAGCAGCTTAGGACCCGAGGGTGAAGCTTTCTTT
TRBV27	TRBJ2-5	once	TRBD1	CASSSTGSQETQYF	TGTGCCAGCAGTTCGACAGGGTCACAAGAGACCCAGTACTTC
TRBV5-4	TRBJ2-4	NA	NA	CASQLGGAGGRDIQYF	TGTGCCAGCCAACTTGGGGGGGCAGGGGGCAGGGACATTCAGTACTTC
TRBV2	TRBJ2-2	NA	NA	CASRPRPPWELFF	TGTGCCAGCAGGCCTAGACCCCCGTGGGAGCTGTTTTTT
TRBV7-9	TRBJ1-6	NA	NA	CASSPYWSPLHF	TGTGCCAGCAGTCCCTATTGGTCACCCCTCCACTTT
TRBV7-3	TRBJ2-3	NA	NA	CASSLGTDTDTQYF	TGTGCCAGCAGCTTGGGCACTGACACAGATACGCAGTATTTT
TRBV6-5	TRBJ1-6	NA	NA	CASSYEGSSPLHF	TGTGCCAGCAGTTACGAGGGTAGTTCACCCCTCCACTTT
TRBV28	TRBJ1-2	NA	TRBD1	CASSPPLDRGYGYTF	TGTGCCAGCAGTCCCCCGTTAGACAGGGGATATGGCTACACCTTC